Listed below are T cell receptor beta chains from one sample, sequenced in a study of blood T cells in healthy people across ages. Each CDR3 protein gets one entry after TCRdb re-called the 5' RACE reads with MiXCR. Here the sample spans 800,000 to 900,000 distinct CDR3 sequences, around 62% being singletons. Source material: blood. These receptors came from a man aged 25 to 40 in good health. Each CDR3 is given with its conserved first and last residue. A D gene is named only where the DNA matches it firmly. Where a row states a size, it is once, few, many or the class of an expanded clone; other rows omit it.

V gene	D gene	clone size	J gene	CDR3 protein	CDR3 DNA
TRBV5-1	NA	NA	TRBJ2-5	CASSPSLGQGETQYF	TGCGCCAGCAGCCCATCCCTAGGGCAAGGGGAGACCCAGTACTTC
TRBV7-9	NA	once	TRBJ2-5	CAGSGPGETQYF	TGTGCCGGATCCGGGCCGGGGGAGACCCAGTACTTC
TRBV4-2	TRBD1	NA	TRBJ2-1	CASSQPGQGSYNEQFF	TGTGCCAGCAGCCAACCGGGACAGGGCTCCTACAATGAGCAGTTCTTC
TRBV6-1	TRBD1	NA	TRBJ2-1	CASSELTGVPNEQFF	TGTGCCAGCAGCGAGCTGACAGGGGTCCCCAATGAGCAGTTCTTC
TRBV27	NA	NA	TRBJ2-5	CASSPWGGGETQYF	TGTGCCAGCAGTCCCTGGGGGGGCGGTGAGACCCAGTACTTC
TRBV12-5	NA	NA	TRBJ2-7	CASALSPPTSGLAPYEQYF	TGTGCTAGTGCCCTATCCCCCCCGACCTCGGGACTTGCGCCCTACGAGCAGTACTTC
TRBV7-2	TRBD2	NA	TRBJ2-3	CASSFVSGGTDTQYF	TGTGCCAGCAGCTTCGTCAGCGGGGGGACAGATACGCAGTATTTT
TRBV7-2	NA	NA	TRBJ2-7	CASSATPTGEQYF	TGTGCCAGCAGTGCGACCCCCACGGGCGAGCAGTACTTC
TRBV2	NA	NA	TRBJ2-7	CASSEATGLDEQYF	TGTGCCAGCAGTGAAGCCACAGGGTTGGACGAGCAGTACTTC
TRBV7-2	TRBD1	NA	TRBJ2-2	CASSSSRQTGITGELFF	TGTGCCAGCAGCTCGTCAAGACAGACAGGGATCACCGGGGAGCTGTTTTTT
TRBV6-6	NA	NA	TRBJ1-2	CASSYIREGYTF	TGTGCCAGCAGTTATATAAGAGAGGGCTACACCTTC
TRBV2	NA	NA	TRBJ2-7	CASSEALLGRSTYEQYF	TGTGCCAGCAGTGAAGCGCTTCTGGGACGGTCTACCTACGAGCAGTACTTC
TRBV7-6	NA	NA	TRBJ1-1	CASSLGGVPNTEAFF	TGTGCCAGCAGCTTAGGCGGAGTCCCGAACACTGAAGCTTTCTTT
TRBV24-1	NA	NA	TRBJ1-2	CATSDSVGGYTF	TGTGCCACCAGTGATTCGGTGGGAGGCTACACCTTC
TRBV25-1	TRBD1	few	TRBJ1-2	CASSDPQGGRYGYTF	TGTGCCAGCAGTGATCCACAGGGGGGGAGGTATGGCTACACCTTC
TRBV4-3	NA	few	TRBJ2-1	CASSQDFGVNNEQFF	TGCGCCAGCAGCCAAGATTTCGGGGTTAACAATGAGCAGTTCTTC
TRBV20-1	TRBD2	NA	TRBJ2-7	CRPFLAGSPYEQYF	TGCAGGCCCTTCCTAGCGGGGAGCCCCTACGAGCAGTACTTC
TRBV12-3/TRBV12-4	NA	NA	TRBJ2-5	CASSLGQGPPETQYF	TGTGCCAGCAGTTTAGGTCAGGGCCCGCCAGAGACCCAGTACTTC
TRBV6-5	NA	few	TRBJ1-2	CASSYSPDTLKLASYGYTF	TGTGCCAGCAGTTACTCCCCAGACACCCTAAAACTGGCCTCTTATGGCTACACCTTC
TRBV28	NA	NA	TRBJ1-1	CASSLRGVSRNTEAFF	TGTGCCAGCAGTTTGCGGGGTGTGAGTAGGAACACTGAAGCTTTCTTT
TRBV20-1	TRBD2	NA	TRBJ2-3	CSATVLVRGKRTDTQYF	TGCAGTGCTACCGTCCTGGTGCGGGGGAAACGCACAGATACGCAGTATTTT
TRBV9	NA	NA	TRBJ2-7	CASSSRDWSYEQYF	TGTGCCAGCAGCTCCCGGGACTGGTCCTACGAGCAGTACTTC
TRBV7-2	TRBD1	NA	TRBJ1-4	CASSPGQGNEKLFF	TGCGCCAGCAGCCCGGGACAGGGTAATGAAAAACTGTTTTTT